The present TCR beta chain was sequenced within a study of T cells in Graves' hyperthyroidism and ophthalmopathy. Study-wide points: A model of 13 V-J pairs discriminated ophthalmopathy from stable hyperthyroidism. Most thyroid-expanded clonotypes above 0.001 were also found in blood.

CDR3 size: 14 residues. The germline V and J ends were trimmed by 1 base and 18 bases, with 19 bases remaining between them. Looked up from germline, CDR1 is LNHNV and CDR2 is YYDKDF (reference sequence). RNA transcripts served as the template for amplifying TCR beta CDR3 regions. HTBI primers were used for first-round RT-PCR of the TCR CDR3. Via MiXCR, TCRdb re-called the multiplex PCR reads, giving one row per CDR3 protein. The table shows hundreds of thousands of distinct CDR3 sequences, with about 45% occurring only once. Details on this clonotype: Its specificity is not known.

The chain links TRBV15 to TRBJ1-6; D gene ambiguous. The clonotype comes from an adult man with Graves' disease, either hyperthyroidism or ophthalmopathy (not recorded which). Material for sequencing was peripheral blood or thyroid tissue (not recorded which). CDR3 DNA sequence: TGTGCCACCAGCAGAGGTGCGGGTTCTAATCAGCCCCACTTT. Protein product: CATSRGAGSNQPHF. Drawing the rest from reference TRBV15 and TRBJ1-6, the complete variable domain is DAMVIQNPRYQVTQFGKPVTLSCSQTLNHNVMYWYQQKSSQAPKLLFHYYDKDFNNEADTPDNFQSRRPNTSFCFLDIRSPGLGDTAMYLCATSRGAGSNQPHFGNGTRLTVT.